These 16 T cell receptor beta chains originate from one sample sequenced in a study of molecular identifiers for immune sequencing clone quantification. TCRdb processed the PCR reads anew with MiXCR; each CDR3 protein has one entry. The data contain 460,000 or so distinct CDR3 sequences, 20% to 25% of them singletons. The sample taken for sequencing was naive CD8+ T cells from blood, with Jurkat cell RNA spiked in. Subset denoted: FACS-sorted CD8+CD4-CCR7+CD45RA+ naive T cells. The receptor source for this set is a human donor in good health. Some libraries in this study had Jurkat cell RNA spiked in.

This clonotype was picked up many times. The rearrangement links TRBV7-6 to TRBJ2-3; TRBD2 aligns across 10 bases. Germline-derived CDR1 and CDR2 are SGHVS and FNYEAQ. The CDR3 consists of 17 residues. V shed 5 bases and J 5 bases; nucleotides not matched to a gene: 13. The CDR3 DNA reads TGTGCCAGCAGCCCCCTAACTAGCGGGGCGGGACTAGATACGCAGTATTTT. The encoded protein is CASSPLTSGAGLDTQYF.

The chain carries TRBV4-1 and TRBJ2-2, with D unresolved. Trimming pared 4 bases from V and 6 bases from J, leaving 9 bases between. The CDR3 loop spans 13 amino acids. CDR1 MGHRA and CDR2 YSYEKL come from the germline V gene. This CDR3 reads CASSPPGAGELFF. CDR3 sequence (DNA): TGCGCCAGCAGCCCGCCTGGAGCCGGGGAGCTGTTTTTT.

Only a few counts were recorded for this clonotype. The chain has TRBV4-1 and TRBJ2-1; 7 bases are shared with TRBD2. This CDR3 spans 14 amino acids. Trimming removed 1 base from V and 9 bases from J; junction bases left unmatched: 6. From germline, CDR1 is MGHRA and CDR2 YSYEKL. CDR3 protein: CASSQGGSLGEQFF. The CDR3 DNA reads TGCGCCAGCAGCCAAGGCGGGAGTCTCGGTGAGCAGTTCTTC.

With respect to this clonotype: A much larger clone is a single base away; this may be a read error. The chain combines TRBV12-3 or TRBV12-4 with TRBJ2-3, with 7 bases matching TRBD1. The CDR3 is 17 residues long. CDR3 protein: CTSRPSWDRQSTDTQYF. CDR3 in DNA: TGTACCAGCAGACCCTCTTGGGACAGACAATCCACAGATACGCAGTATTTT.

This clonotype was observed many times. This sequence joins TRBV6-1 and TRBJ1-1; 8 nucleotides agree with TRBD1. The CDR3 covers 18 residues. After removal of 6 bases from V and 3 bases from J, the junction contained 18 bases not matched to a gene. Per germline, CDR1 MNHNS and CDR2 SASEGT. The CDR3, as DNA: TGTGCCAGCAGGGACCGAATATTTATACAGGGGGTGGACACTGAAGCTTTCTTT. It is translated as CASRDRIFIQGVDTEAFF.

V is TRBV12-3 or TRBV12-4 and J is TRBJ2-5, with D maybe TRBD1 (5 bases). V shed 6 bases and J shed 5 bases, with 19 bases lying between them. This CDR3 region has 15 residues. The CDR3 region is CASSPTRTKGETQYF. In DNA, the CDR3 is TGTGCCAGCAGCCCAACCCGGACAAAAGGGGAGACCCAGTACTTC.

Comments on this clonotype: This may stem from a read error, because a much larger clone lies one nucleotide away. The V and J genes are TRBV11-2 and TRBJ2-7, with D hard to call. Germline V CDR1 and CDR2: SGHAT, FQNNGV. This CDR3 region has 12 residues. CDR3 bases: TGTGCCAGCAGCTCGAGTTTTAACGAGCAGCACTTC. It specifies CASSSSFNEQHF.

The chain joins TRBV7-9 to TRBJ1-5; possibly TRBD1 for D (6 bases). This CDR3 is 17 amino acids long. CDR1 and CDR2 from the germline V gene are SEHNR and FQNEAQ (reference sequence). With 1 base removed from V and 3 bases from J, the gap between germline ends came to 16 bases. The chain's CDR3 is CASSLVGAGVVNQPQHF. The CDR3 DNA is TGTGCCAGCAGCTTAGTGGGGGCAGGGGTTGTCAATCAGCCCCAGCATTTT.

As concerns this clonotype: It may be a read error: a sequence one base away is much more abundant. The chain recombines TRBV6-5 with TRBJ2-3; D perhaps matches TRBD1 (6 bases). CDR3 length equals 14 residues. Germline CDR1 is MNHEY and CDR2 is SVGAGI. The CDR3 DNA sequence: TGTGCCAGCTGTTACTCAGGGGTGGCAGATACGCAGTATTTT. It yields the protein CASCYSGVADTQYF.

The genes are TRBV6-1 and TRBJ1-5, with D hard to call. The CDR3 has 11 residues. Per germline, CDR1 MNHNS and CDR2 SASEGT. Trimming removed 4 bases from V and 9 bases from J, with 7 bases in between. In DNA form, the CDR3 reads TGTGCCAGCAGTGGGGCGTGGCCCCAGCATTTT. Its protein is CASSGAWPQHF.

This clonotype has at least ten counts. The chain employs TRBV28 and TRBJ2-1; 11 nucleotides align to TRBD2. CDR3 length: 15 residues. Per the germline V gene, CDR1 is MDHEN and CDR2 is SYDVKM. The V gene end was trimmed by 3 bases and the J gene end by 9 bases; junction bases not matched to a gene: 7. The CDR3 loop reads CASSLLAGGRGEQFF. DNA for the CDR3: TGTGCCAGCAGTTTGTTAGCGGGAGGGCGCGGTGAGCAGTTCTTC.

This clonotype has at least ten counts. The CDR3 DNA follows: TGCAGCGTTGAAGAGGGACTAGCGGGAGGCAAGAGCTCCTACAATGAGCAGTTCTTC. Translating it yields CSVEEGLAGGKSSYNEQFF. The chain couples TRBV29-1 to TRBJ2-1, with 15 nucleotides matching TRBD2. Germline CDR1 SQVTM, CDR2 ANQGSEA. The CDR3 runs 19 residues. V lost 0 bases and J lost 0; bases outside the gene matches: 6.

This clonotype was picked up many times. The chain has TRBV20-1 and TRBJ2-5; TRBD1 matches at 7 bases. Germline CDR1 DFQATT, CDR2 SNEGSKA (reference sequence). With V trimmed by 5 bases and J by 6 bases, 9 bases remained unmatched. The CDR3 is made up of 13 amino acids. The CDR3 region is CSAGDSFGKTQYF. For the CDR3, the DNA is TGCAGTGCTGGGGACAGTTTCGGAAAGACCCAGTACTTC.

This clonotype came up many times. CDR3 protein: CASSQDGSLYGYTF. The CDR3 DNA reads as TGCGCCAGCAGCCAAGATGGAAGCCTCTATGGCTACACCTTC. The chain uses TRBV4-1 and TRBJ1-2; D not certain. Germline CDR1 is MGHRA and CDR2 is YSYEKL. The CDR3 covers 14 residues. V was clipped by 0 bases and J by 4 bases, with 9 bases between them.

The genes are TRBV19 and TRBJ2-1; D ambiguous. The CDR3 covers 12 residues. Germline assignment: CDR1 LNHDA and CDR2 SQIVND (reference sequence). Trimming pared 3 bases from V and 10 bases from J, leaving 10 bases between. The CDR3 region has the DNA TGTGCCAGTAGTATTTTCTTCGCGGAGCAGTTCTTC. Protein: CASSIFFAEQFF.

This rearrangement joins TRBV7-6 to TRBJ2-7, with D perhaps matching TRBD2 (5 bases). The CDR3 is 15 residues long. Trimming pared 5 bases from V and 3 bases from J, leaving 17 bases between. Germline V gene sequence: CDR1 SGHVS, CDR2 FNYEAQ. The CDR3 loop reads CASSQEASTFYEQYF. For the CDR3, the DNA is TGTGCCAGCAGCCAGGAGGCTAGCACCTTCTACGAGCAGTACTTC.